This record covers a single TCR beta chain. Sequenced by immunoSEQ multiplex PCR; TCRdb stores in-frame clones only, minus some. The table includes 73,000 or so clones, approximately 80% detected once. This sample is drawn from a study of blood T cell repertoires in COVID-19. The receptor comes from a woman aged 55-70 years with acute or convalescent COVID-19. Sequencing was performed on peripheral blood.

In DNA, the CDR3 is TGTGCCAGCAGTTACTCCGGGACACTGGGTGGTGGCTACACCTTC. Translated, it gives CASSYSGTLGGGYTF. J is TRBJ1-2 and V is TRBV6-5; the D gene is possibly TRBD1 (6 bases). The length of the CDR3 is 15 residues. V lost 0 bases and J lost 7, with 15 bases in between. Germline V gene sequence: CDR1 MNHEY, CDR2 SVGAGI.